Here is one T cell receptor (beta chain) with its context. These data originate in a study of blood T cell repertoires in COVID-19. Study information: The origin of the acute and convalescent COVID-19 samples was the United States, Italy and Spain. T cells, B-cell-depleted T cells, or PBMCs provided the cDNA or gDNA that served as material.

The method was immunoSEQ multiplex PCR; TCRdb's version includes in-frame clones alone and lacks a portion of them. The data show around 62,000 clones, more than 75% seen once. The CDR3 loop spans 14 amino acids. The germline V gene encodes CDR1 LGHDT and CDR2 YNNKEL (reference sequence). J gave up 2 bases and V 1 base, and 1 base lay outside the gene matches. Participants spanned ages roughly 18 to 90 years and resided in roughly 22 US areas. Which cohort a participant joined came from the clinical history participants gave. This TCR came from a woman aged 40 to 49 who had recovered from COVID-19. What was sequenced was PBMCs or T cells enriched from blood (not recorded which). The rearrangement uses TRBV3-1 (or the pseudogene TRBV3-2) and TRBJ2-7; 8 bases fit TRBD2. The CDR3 DNA is TGTGCCAGCAGCCAAGCGGGGGGGACCTACGAGCAGTACTTC. This translates into CASSQAGGTYEQYF.